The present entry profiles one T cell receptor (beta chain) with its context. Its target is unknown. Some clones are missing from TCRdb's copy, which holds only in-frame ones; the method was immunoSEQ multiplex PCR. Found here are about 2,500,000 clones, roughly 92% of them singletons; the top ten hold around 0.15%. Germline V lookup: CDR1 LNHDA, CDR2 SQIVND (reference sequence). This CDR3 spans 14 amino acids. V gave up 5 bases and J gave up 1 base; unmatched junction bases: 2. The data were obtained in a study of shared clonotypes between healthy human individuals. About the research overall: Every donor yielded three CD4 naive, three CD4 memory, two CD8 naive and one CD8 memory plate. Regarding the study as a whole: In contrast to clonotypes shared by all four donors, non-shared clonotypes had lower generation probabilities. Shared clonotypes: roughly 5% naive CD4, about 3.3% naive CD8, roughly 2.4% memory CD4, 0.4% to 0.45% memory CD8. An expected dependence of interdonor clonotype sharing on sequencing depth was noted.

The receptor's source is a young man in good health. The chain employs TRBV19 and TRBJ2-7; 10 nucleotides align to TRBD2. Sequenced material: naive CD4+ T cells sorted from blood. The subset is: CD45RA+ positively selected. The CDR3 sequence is CASSELAGSYEQYF. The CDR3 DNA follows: TGTGCCAGTAGTGAACTAGCGGGGTCCTACGAGCAGTACTTC.